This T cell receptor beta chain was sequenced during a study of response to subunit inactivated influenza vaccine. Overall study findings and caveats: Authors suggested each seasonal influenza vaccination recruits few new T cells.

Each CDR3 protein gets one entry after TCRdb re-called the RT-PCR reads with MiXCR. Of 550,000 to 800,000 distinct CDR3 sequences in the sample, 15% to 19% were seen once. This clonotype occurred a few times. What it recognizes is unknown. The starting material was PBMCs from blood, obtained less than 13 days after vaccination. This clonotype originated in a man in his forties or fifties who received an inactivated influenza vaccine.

The CDR3 DNA sequence: TGTGCCAGCAGCTCGGGACTAGCGGGGGGCTGGGAGACCCAGTACTTC. As protein: CASSSGLAGGWETQYF. J is TRBJ2-5 and V is TRBV11-2, with 15 nucleotides matching TRBD2. The CDR3 runs to 16 residues. Germline trimming cut 4 bases from V and 5 bases from J; bases unmatched to any gene: 5. The germline CDR1 and CDR2 sequences are SGHAT and FQNNGV.